These 27 T cell receptor beta chains came from one sample sequenced in a study of T cells in tumors after PD-1 blockade. Data came from immunoSEQ multiplex PCR; TCRdb stores just in-frame clones and leaves some out. The sample includes approximately 6,300 clones, around 68% seen only once; the top ten take roughly 5.2%. The sequenced sample was tumor tissue, obtained before anti-PD-1 treatment. Source of these receptors: a human donor with basal cell carcinoma.

In its sample, this clone is medium-sized (0.01 to 0.1%). The chain couples TRBV4-2 to TRBJ2-1; TRBD2 matches 9 bases. Germline V gene lookup returns CDR1 LGHNA and CDR2 YNFKEQ. Trimming at V came to 0 bases and at J to 6 bases, leaving 3 bases not matched to a gene. This CDR3 has 15 amino acids. DNA for the CDR3: TGTGCCAGCAGCCAAGATGGCGGGGGGGCCAATGAGCAGTTCTTC. Translated: CASSQDGGGANEQFF.

The chain couples TRBV19 to TRBJ1-3; D is unresolved. The V and J ends lost 7 bases and 7 bases respectively, with 17 bases between them. Germline V lookup: CDR1 LNHDA, CDR2 SQIVND (reference sequence). The CDR3 totals 14 residues. Here the CDR3 reads CASTSFTAFNTIYF. The CDR3 region has the DNA TGTGCCAGTACTAGTTTTACAGCGTTTAACACCATATATTTT. Supplemented by reference TRBV19 and TRBJ1-3, the full variable domain reads DGGITQSPKYLFRKEGQNVTLSCEQNLNHDAMYWYRQDPGQGLRLIYYSQIVNDFQKGDIAEGYSVSREKKESFPLTVTSAQKNPTAFYLCASTSFTAFNTIYFGEGSWLTVV.

This chain uses TRBV29-1 with TRBJ1-2, with no clear D. The CDR3 consists of 13 residues. V was pared by 4 bases and J by 8 bases, with 17 bases between. Germline CDR1 is SQVTM and CDR2 is ANQGSEA. The CDR3 sequence: CSVVRERAEGYTF. CDR3 nucleotide sequence: TGCAGCGTTGTTCGGGAGAGGGCTGAAGGCTACACCTTC.

This chain links TRBV7-3 with TRBJ2-1; D is uncertain. Trimming shortened V by 5 bases and J by 2 bases, and 13 bases separated the two germline ends. The V gene's germline CDR1 is SGHTA and CDR2 FQGTGA. The CDR3 spans 15 residues. This CDR3 is CASSPQTGPYNEQFF. CDR3 nucleotides: TGTGCCAGCAGCCCCCAGACCGGCCCCTACAATGAGCAGTTCTTC.

CDR3 in DNA: TGTGCCAGCTCCCTGAGCGAGACGGAAGGCTACACCTTC. Its translation: CASSLSETEGYTF. This chain uses TRBV18 with TRBJ1-2; no clear D gene. Trimming cost V 6 bases and J 8 bases, with 16 bases left between them. Germline CDR1 reads KGHSH; CDR2 reads LQKENI. This CDR3 comprises 13 residues.

V is TRBV9 and J is TRBJ2-1; 9 bases match TRBD1. V trimming: 4 bases; J trimming: 8 bases; junction bases outside the gene matches: 4. CDR3 length: 13 residues. Germline loops: CDR1 SGDLS, CDR2 YYNGEE. The CDR3 protein is CASSHRTGDEQFF. DNA of the CDR3: TGTGCCAGCAGCCACAGGACAGGGGATGAGCAGTTCTTC.

The chain links TRBV5-6 to TRBJ2-7, with 10 positions matching TRBD2. Germline CDR1 and CDR2: SGHDT and YYEEEE. With V trimmed by 4 bases and J by 0 bases, 10 bases remained unmatched. This CDR3 is built from 17 residues. The CDR3 here is CASSGGELAGFSYEQYF. The CDR3 bases are TGTGCCAGCAGCGGGGGTGAACTAGCGGGGTTCTCCTACGAGCAGTACTTC.

The rearrangement joins TRBV10-2 to TRBJ2-5; 9 nucleotides agree with TRBD2. The CDR3 length is 14 residues. Germline trimming cut 2 bases from V and 6 bases from J; bases unmatched to any gene: 4. CDR1 and CDR2 (germline): WSHSY, SAAADI. The CDR3 sequence is CASSEAGGSKTQYF. The CDR3 DNA is TGCGCCAGCAGTGAGGCGGGGGGGTCCAAGACCCAGTACTTC.

This sequence joins TRBV27 and TRBJ2-1, with D tentatively TRBD1 or TRBD2 (5 bases each). Trimming cost V 8 bases and J 6 bases, with 17 bases left between them. Germline V gene data show CDR1 as MNHEY and CDR2 as SMNVEV (reference sequence). This CDR3 comprises 14 residues. The CDR3 DNA follows: TGTGCCAGCTCCAGGGCGGGCCAACGCAATGAGCAGTTCTTC. It specifies CASSRAGQRNEQFF.

This clone has just a few counts. V usage is TRBV5-3 and J usage is TRBJ1-5; D is perhaps TRBD1 (5 bases). TRBV5-3 is filed as an ORF, its function uncertain. Trimming cost V 1 base and J 11 bases, with 22 bases left between them. The CDR3 spans 16 residues. CDR3 in amino acids: CARSLSFRGAGRAQHF. DNA of the CDR3: TGTGCCAGAAGCTTGAGTTTCAGAGGGGCCGGGCGGGCCCAGCATTTT.

This chain uses TRBV7-9 with TRBJ2-6; D gene uncertain. Germline-derived CDR1 and CDR2 are SEHNR and FQNEAQ (reference sequence). V dropped 3 bases and J dropped 11 bases, with 14 bases sitting between them. This CDR3 comprises 14 residues. Written as DNA, the CDR3 is TGTGCCAGCAGCTTTGAGACCAAACAAGACGTCCTGACTTTC. Translation: CASSFETKQDVLTF.

The chain is built from TRBV6-5 and TRBJ2-7, with a weak D call TRBD1 (5 bases). The CDR3 length is 11 residues. The V end lost 11 bases, the J end lost 5 bases, and 13 bases lay between the germline ends. CDR1 and CDR2 (germline): MNHEY, SVGAGI. As DNA, the CDR3 is TGTGCCGTCTCATGGGGCCACGAGCAGTACTTC. As protein: CAVSWGHEQYF.

The chain combines TRBV30 with TRBJ1-2, with TRBD1 matching over 8 bases. The CDR3 runs to 12 residues. V lost 8 bases and J lost 4; bases outside the gene matches: 6. The germline V gene encodes CDR1 GTSNPN and CDR2 SVGIG (reference sequence). CDR3 region: CAGSGTGYGYTF. CDR3 coding DNA: TGTGCCGGTTCCGGGACAGGCTATGGCTACACCTTC.

In its sample, this clone is large (0.1 to 1%). The CDR3 protein is CAWTADSNQPQHF. CDR3 nucleotides: TGTGCCTGGACCGCCGATAGCAATCAGCCCCAGCATTTT. The chain joins TRBV30 to TRBJ1-5; D is undetermined. Trimming cost V 4 bases and J 0 bases, with 7 bases left between them. Germline V gene lookup returns CDR1 GTSNPN and CDR2 SVGIG (reference sequence). The CDR3 has 13 amino acids.

This clone showed up just a few times. The V gene is TRBV5-6, the J gene TRBJ1-1; the D gene is possibly TRBD1 (6 bases). Trimming removed 1 base at V and 4 bases at J, with 17 bases between. Germline CDR1 and CDR2: SGHDT and YYEEEE. This CDR3 is built from 16 residues. The CDR3 region is CASSLSSGGLGTEAFF. The CDR3, as DNA: TGTGCCAGCAGCTTGAGCTCTGGGGGGCTGGGCACTGAAGCTTTCTTT.

The chain recombines TRBV15 with TRBJ2-7; 8 bases map to TRBD1. The junction had 5 bases not matched to a gene; V was cut back by 3 bases and J by 1 base. This CDR3 region has 15 residues. Germline CDR1 LNHNV, CDR2 YYDKDF (reference sequence). The CDR3 loop reads CATSSRDRRSYEQYF. The CDR3 DNA follows: TGTGCCACCAGCAGCCGGGACAGGAGATCCTACGAGCAGTACTTC.

The count of this clone is one. The genes are TRBV5-1 and TRBJ2-3; 13 bases are shared with TRBD2. V lost 6 bases, J lost 3 bases, and 7 bases stayed unmatched. CDR3 length equals 16 residues. Per germline, CDR1 SGHRS and CDR2 YFSETQ. The DNA of the CDR3 is TGCGCCAGCAAAAGGACTAGCGGGGGCGGTACAGATACGCAGTATTTT. As protein: CASKRTSGGGTDTQYF.

The chain uses TRBV18 and TRBJ1-1, with TRBD1 identical over 9 bases. Losses at the gene ends were 6 bases for V and 7 bases for J; bases not matched to a gene: 6. Germline values: CDR1 KGHSH, CDR2 LQKENI. The CDR3 is 13 amino acids. CDR3 loop: CASSPTGGGEAFF. CDR3 DNA sequence: TGTGCCAGCTCCCCTACAGGGGGCGGTGAAGCTTTCTTT.

The chain links TRBV21-1 to TRBJ1-2; TRBD1 is the table's D call and was not checked against the DNA. TRBV21-1 is a known pseudogene. The CDR3 contains 15 residues. DNA for the CDR3: TGTGCCAGCAGCAAAGCCCCGGACAGGGACTGTGGCTACACCTTC. Translation gives CASSKAPDRDCGYTF.

This rearrangement joins TRBV15 to TRBJ2-7, with 9 bases that match TRBD1. The CDR3 is made up of 16 amino acids. Germline V CDR1 and CDR2: LNHNV, YYDKDF (reference sequence). The junction had 8 bases not matched to a gene; V was cut back by 1 base and J by 4 bases. CDR3 DNA sequence: TGTGCCACCAGCAGAGTAAGGGGACAGGGTGGGTACGAGCAGTACTTC. Its protein is CATSRVRGQGGYEQYF.

CDR3 region: CASSDPPGLNTEAFF. CDR3 nucleotide sequence: TGTGCCAGCAGCGATCCCCCGGGCCTTAACACTGAAGCTTTCTTT. V and J are TRBV9 and TRBJ1-1, with no clear D. With 3 bases removed from V and 2 bases from J, the gap between germline ends came to 14 bases. CDR3 length: 15 residues. Germline V gene lookup returns CDR1 SGDLS and CDR2 YYNGEE.

The V gene is TRBV5-6, the J gene TRBJ1-1; possibly TRBD1 for D (6 bases). The CDR3 spans 14 residues. Trimming took 4 bases from V and 4 from J, leaving 14 bases between them. Looked up from germline, CDR1 is SGHDT and CDR2 is YYEEEE. CDR3 protein: CASSGTGWGTEAFF. The CDR3 DNA reads TGTGCCAGCAGCGGAACAGGGTGGGGCACTGAAGCTTTCTTT.

Here the CDR3 DNA reads TGTGCCAGCTCTCTCCCCTATACTCCCTACGAGCAGTACTTC. Translation: CASSLPYTPYEQYF. The gene calls are TRBV18 and TRBJ2-7, with D hard to call. The CDR3 consists of 14 residues. Germline lookup yields CDR1 KGHSH and CDR2 LQKENI. V was pared by 6 bases and J by 2 bases, with 14 bases between.

The chain recombines TRBV5-1 with TRBJ2-3, with D perhaps assigned TRBD1 or TRBD2 (7 bases each). Trimming removed 1 base from V and 3 bases from J, with 15 bases in between. CDR3 length: 16 residues. Germline-derived CDR1 and CDR2 are SGHRS and YFSETQ. Here the CDR3 reads CASSLWGGQPTDTQYF. In nucleotides, the CDR3 is TGCGCCAGCAGCTTGTGGGGGGGACAGCCAACAGATACGCAGTATTTT.

The chain couples TRBV21-1 to TRBJ1-2. TRBV21-1 is flagged as a pseudogene. The CDR3 is made up of 16 amino acids. The CDR3: CASSVPYSDDHYGYTF. The CDR3 bases are TGTGCCAGCAGCGTACCGTATTCGGATGACCACTATGGCTACACCTTC.

V is TRBV6-5 and J is TRBJ1-6; 9 bases align to TRBD1. Trimming cost V 7 bases and J 11 bases; bases outside gene matches: 6. From germline, CDR1 is MNHEY and CDR2 SVGAGI. The CDR3 covers 13 residues. The DNA of the CDR3 is TGTGCCAGCACCACGACAGGGGGAACACCCCTCCACTTT. Protein sequence: CASTTTGGTPLHF.

The rearrangement joins TRBV15 to TRBJ2-3; no clear D. Germline V gene sequence: CDR1 LNHNV, CDR2 YYDKDF (reference sequence). This CDR3 is 15 amino acids long. Trimming took 7 bases from V and 0 from J, leaving 14 bases between them. The CDR3 protein is CATTSDRTSTDTQYF. The CDR3 DNA reads TGTGCCACCACCTCTGACCGAACTAGCACAGATACGCAGTATTTT.